This T cell receptor beta chain was identified during a study of regulatory T cells in long-lasting Graves disease. Background on the study: Newly diagnosed Graves' patients had under 3 months of antithyroid drugs.

This CDR3 region has 17 residues. Unmatched junction bases numbered 19, after V lost 3 bases and J lost 7 bases. Germline V gene data show CDR1 as DFQATT and CDR2 as SNEGSKA (reference sequence). Relying on iRepertoire HTBI primers and Arm-PCR of CDR3 regions, the team built TCR beta libraries. In the original processing: Among the samples, 60 to 75 TRBV and 14 to 15 TRBJ segments were identified. A single record per CDR3 protein comes from TCRdb applying MiXCR to the multiplex PCR reads. These V and J calls originate from TCRdb's pipeline instead of the authors' own analysis. The data contain 390,000 or so distinct CDR3 sequences, 12% of them singletons. This clonotype was picked up many times. Noted time point: newly diagnosed GD, antithyroid drugs for less than 3 months. Extracted PBMC RNA gave rise to the TCR library. The same data also contributed to another study, on T cells in Graves' hyperthyroidism and ophthalmopathy. This second study says: Ophthalmopathy was separated from stable hyperthyroidism by a 13 V-J model.

The receptor was isolated from a woman aged 18 to 35 with Graves disease. The source material was peripheral blood mononuclear cells (PBMCs), sampled at new diagnosis, from a patient treated with antithyroid drugs. V and J are TRBV20-1 and TRBJ2-7; 9 positions match TRBD2. CDR3 sequence (DNA): TGCAGTGCTAGGGGACTAGCCAGACTAGGGGACTACCGGGAGCAGTACTTC. Protein: CSARGLARLGDYREQYF.